Here is one T cell receptor (beta chain) with its context. Its antigen remains unknown. This CDR3 region has 15 residues. Germline V CDR1 and CDR2: MNHEY, SMNVEV (reference sequence). This record comes from a study of T cells expressing NK-cell markers. Study-level background: Obtained from sorted CD3+CD56+NKG2C+, CD3+CD56+NKG2C- and CD3+CD56-NKG2C+ T cells were the TCR beta repertoires. Sequenced donors, eight in total, included seven who were HCMV-seropositive and one who was seronegative. The study, taken as a whole, reports: In a group of about six donors, dominant NKG2C+ clonotypes represented roughly 1.0-8% of CD8+ T cells.

5'RACE template switching with UMIs generated TCR beta cDNA. TCRdb derives one entry per CDR3 protein from the 5' RACE reads, leaving out DNA. The sample has around 280,000 distinct CDR3 sequences. The source is a man younger than 35 in good health. The sample taken for sequencing was blood T cells: a sorted CD56 or NKG2C T cell subset, CD4+ or CD8+ T cells, or bulk PBMC T cells (not recorded which). The chain carries TRBV27 and TRBJ2-4; the TRBD2 assignment by TCRdb is unverifiable without DNA. The chain's CDR3 is CASSSGGSAKNIQYF.